The 29 T cell receptor beta chains below all came from one sample that was sequenced in a study of T-cell memory formation after mild COVID-19. TCRdb used MiXCR to reprocess the 5' RACE reads, holding one entry per CDR3 protein. Seen here are about 110,000 distinct CDR3 sequences, about a sixth observed once, and the top ten hold 5% to 7%. Material: PBMCs or a T cell subset sorted from them (not recorded which). All receptors derive from a man aged 18 to 29 who had mild COVID-19 (a few samples of this study predate the infection). Cell type and time point are not known.

The genes are TRBV7-2 and TRBJ2-5; TRBD1 matches at 9 bases. CDR3 length: 14 residues. The germline V gene encodes CDR1 SGHTA and CDR2 FQGNSA. The trim removed 6 bases at V and 5 bases at J, leaving 7 bases unmatched. CDR3 coding DNA: TGTGCCAGCAGTTCTAAGACAGGGGGTGAGACCCAGTACTTC. Amino acid sequence: CASSSKTGGETQYF.

This clonotype was picked up a small number of times. CDR3 amino acids: CASCEQGNTPLHF. DNA of the CDR3: TGTGCCAGCTGTGAACAGGGGAATACACCCCTCCACTTT. This chain links TRBV12-3 or TRBV12-4 with TRBJ1-6; 7 bases are shared with TRBD1. The V and J ends lost 8 bases and 11 bases, in that order; junction bases with no gene match: 9. The CDR3 runs to 13 residues.

This clonotype was counted a few times. The V and J genes are TRBV5-1 and TRBJ1-2; tentative D call: TRBD1 (6 bases). The CDR3 runs to 14 residues. Germline values: CDR1 SGHRS, CDR2 YFSETQ. Trimming took off 4 bases at V and 5 bases at J, with 15 bases between the two ends. CDR3 residues: CASSPGGATYGYTF. The CDR3 DNA follows: TGCGCCAGCAGCCCGGGGGGGGCCACTTATGGCTACACCTTC.

The V call is TRBV5-1, the J call TRBJ2-5; no clear D. The germline gives CDR1 SGHRS, CDR2 YFSETQ. With 3 bases removed from V and 2 bases from J, the gap between germline ends came to 11 bases. The length of the CDR3 is 14 residues. CDR3: CASSSLGSQETQYF. The DNA for the CDR3 is TGCGCCAGCAGCTCTCTTGGCAGTCAAGAGACCCAGTACTTC.

This clonotype came up a few times. V and J are TRBV20-1 and TRBJ2-3; no clear D. The CDR3 is made up of 12 amino acids. The V and J ends lost 5 bases and 2 bases respectively, with 8 bases between them. The germline CDR1 and CDR2 sequences are DFQATT and SNEGSKA (reference sequence). CDR3 in amino acids: CSAERSTDTQYF. For the CDR3, the DNA is TGCAGTGCTGAAAGGTCCACAGATACGCAGTATTTT.

This chain links TRBV7-8 with TRBJ2-7; 9 bases are a match to TRBD1. The CDR3 spans 15 residues. CDR1 SGHVS and CDR2 FQNEAQ come from the germline V gene. The V segment lost 2 bases and the J segment 2 bases; nucleotides outside the gene matches: 4. The CDR3 DNA is TGTGCCAGCAGCTTAACGAGGACAGGGGCCTACGAGCAGTACTTC. It yields the protein CASSLTRTGAYEQYF. Filled out from reference TRBV7-8 and TRBJ2-7, the complete variable domain reads GAGVSQSPRYKVAKRGQDVALRCDPISGHVSLFWYQQALGQGPEFLTYFQNEAQLDKSGLPSDRFFAERPEGSVSTLKIQRTQQEDSAVYLCASSLTRTGAYEQYFGPGTRLTVT.

CDR3 loop: CASSQEAKTYEQYV. For the CDR3, the DNA is TGCGCCAGCAGCCAAGAAGCAAAAACCTACGAGCAGTACGTC. The rearrangement joins TRBV4-3 to TRBJ2-7, with no clear D. The CDR3 contains 14 residues. CDR1 and CDR2 (germline): LGHNA, YSLEER. V lost 0 bases and J lost 2, with 8 bases in between.

The CDR3 is CASSLRTRNEQYF. Written as DNA, the CDR3 is TGTGCCAGCAGCCTTCGGACTAGGAACGAGCAGTACTTC. The J gene is TRBJ2-7, the V gene TRBV13; 7 bases match TRBD2. Germline V CDR1 and CDR2: PRHDT, FYEKMQ (reference sequence). V dropped 5 bases and J dropped 5; count of bases not matched to a gene: 6. The CDR3 consists of 13 residues.

This clonotype was counted between two and nine times. The chain has TRBV4-2 and TRBJ2-2; 16 bases agree with TRBD2. The ends lost 4 bases at V and 3 bases at J; junction bases unmatched: 5. Looked up from germline, CDR1 is LGHNA and CDR2 is YNFKEQ. There are 18 residues in the CDR3. This chain's CDR3 is CASSLRGTSGGDTGELFF. The CDR3 nucleotides read TGTGCCAGCAGCCTAAGAGGGACTAGCGGGGGGGACACCGGGGAGCTGTTTTTT.

This clonotype occurred a few times. The J gene is TRBJ1-5, the V gene TRBV20-1; 7 bases align to TRBD1. CDR3 length: 14 residues. Germline V gives CDR1 DFQATT, CDR2 SNEGSKA (reference sequence). V dropped 5 bases and J dropped 5; count of bases not matched to a gene: 9. This chain's CDR3 is CSAPRTGQYQPQHF. The CDR3 nucleotides are TGCAGTGCTCCCAGGACAGGACAATATCAGCCCCAGCATTTT.

This clonotype was found a few times. The rearrangement links TRBV5-6 to TRBJ1-4; 10 bases line up with TRBD1. V lost 4 bases to trimming and J lost 5 bases; unmatched junction nucleotides: 5. Germline loops: CDR1 SGHDT, CDR2 YYEEEE. This CDR3 is built from 15 residues. The CDR3 DNA reads as TGTGCCAGCAGCGCCAGGACAGGGGGAAATGAAAAACTGTTTTTT. Encoded protein: CASSARTGGNEKLFF.

This clonotype was detected a few times. The chain links TRBV12-3 or TRBV12-4 to TRBJ1-1; no clear D. The CDR3 runs to 14 residues. Trimming took 6 bases from V and 0 from J, leaving 11 bases between them. CDR3 amino acids: CASSYQVMNTEAFF. The CDR3 nucleotides read TGTGCCAGCAGCTACCAGGTAATGAACACTGAAGCTTTCTTT.

Sample share makes this clonotype medium-sized (0.01 to 0.1%). The gene calls are TRBV5-1 and TRBJ2-2; D unclear. Germline V gives CDR1 SGHRS, CDR2 YFSETQ. The V and J ends lost 3 bases and 7 bases respectively, with 4 bases between them. CDR3 length equals 11 residues. The CDR3 region has the DNA TGCGCCAGCAGCTCGGGCGGGGAGCTGTTTTTT. Amino acids: CASSSGGELFF.

The gene calls are TRBV7-6 and TRBJ1-1; TRBD1 matches 7 bases. This CDR3 is built from 16 residues. After removal of 7 bases from V and 1 base from J, the junction contained 12 bases not matched to a gene. Germline values: CDR1 SGHVS, CDR2 FNYEAQ. Here the CDR3 DNA reads TGTGCCAGCACCCTAATGGCGGGACAGACGAACACTGAAGCTTTCTTT. Residues: CASTLMAGQTNTEAFF.

The genes are TRBV7-8 and TRBJ2-3; 8 bases agree with TRBD2. The germline gives CDR1 SGHVS, CDR2 FQNEAQ. The CDR3 has 15 residues. J lost 6 bases, V lost 4 bases, and 9 bases had no gene match. CDR3 DNA sequence: TGTGCCAGCAGCTCTCGGGGGCGGGGGGATGATACGCAGTATTTT. It specifies CASSSRGRGDDTQYF.

The V gene is TRBV20-1, the J gene TRBJ1-5; TRBD1 might be the D (6 bases). V shed 5 bases and J shed 7 bases, with 15 bases lying between them. CDR1 and CDR2 (germline): DFQATT, SNEGSKA (reference sequence). CDR3 length: 13 residues. The CDR3 DNA sequence: TGCAGTGCTTCACAGGGTCCGGGCCAGCCCCAGCATTTT. This gives the protein CSASQGPGQPQHF.

In this sample, this clonotype turned up a few times. The chain joins TRBV5-5 to TRBJ2-7; a possible D gene is TRBD2 (5 bases). The V end was cut by 0 bases, the J end by 6 bases, with 10 bases between. This CDR3 spans 13 amino acids. The germline gives CDR1 SGHKS, CDR2 YYEKEE (reference sequence). CDR3 DNA: TGTGCCAGCAGCTTGGGGTATGGAGGCGAGCAGTACTTC. Amino acid sequence: CASSLGYGGEQYF.

The rearrangement joins TRBV5-1 to TRBJ2-7, with 9 bases matching TRBD2. From germline, CDR1 is SGHRS and CDR2 YFSETQ. The CDR3 runs to 15 residues. J gave up 3 bases and V 4 bases, and 8 bases lay outside the gene matches. CDR3 DNA sequence: TGCGCCAGCAGCGCCGGCGGGACTAGCCGCTACGAGCAGTACTTC. This sequence encodes CASSAGGTSRYEQYF.

The chain recombines TRBV2 with TRBJ2-2, with 8 bases that match TRBD2. Germline trimming cut 3 bases from V and 7 bases from J; bases unmatched to any gene: 10. The CDR3 is 16 residues long. CDR1 is SNHLY and CDR2 is FYNNEI in the germline V gene. The CDR3 reads CASSDDRGGRDGELFF. CDR3 DNA: TGTGCCAGCAGTGATGACCGGGGGGGCCGAGACGGGGAGCTGTTTTTT.

This clonotype was counted only a few times. This rearrangement joins TRBV9 to TRBJ2-1; D is uncertain. The germline V gene encodes CDR1 SGDLS and CDR2 YYNGEE. Trimming took 2 bases from V and 2 from J, leaving 14 bases between them. This CDR3 spans 16 amino acids. CDR3 residues: CASSVADSGPYNEQFF. CDR3 DNA: TGTGCCAGCAGCGTCGCAGACTCTGGTCCCTACAATGAGCAGTTCTTC.

This clonotype was observed a handful of times. This sequence joins TRBV6-2 or TRBV6-3 and TRBJ2-7; no reliable D call. Germline V lookup: CDR1 MNHEY, CDR2 SVGEGT. V lost 5 bases, J lost 0 bases, and 11 bases lay in between. CDR3 length: 14 residues. CDR3 sequence reads: CASSPRTASYEQYF. DNA for the CDR3: TGTGCCAGCAGTCCCCGGACGGCCTCCTACGAGCAGTACTTC.

This chain joins TRBV4-3 and TRBJ2-7; TRBD1 aligns across 8 bases. The CDR3 runs 16 residues. V trimming: 1 base; J trimming: 2 bases; junction bases outside the gene matches: 7. Germline-derived CDR1 and CDR2 are LGHNA and YSLEER. CDR3 loop: CASSQANGQGTYEQYV. CDR3 DNA sequence: TGCGCCAGCAGCCAAGCCAACGGACAGGGCACCTACGAGCAGTACGTC.

J is TRBJ2-5 and V is TRBV2, with 7 nucleotides matching TRBD2. J lost 4 bases, V lost 5 bases, and 10 bases had no gene match. The CDR3 consists of 15 residues. Per germline, CDR1 SNHLY and CDR2 FYNNEI. For the CDR3, the DNA is TGTGCCAGCAGTTCCCGCGGGGGAGCGGGAGAGACCCAGTACTTC. Translating it yields CASSSRGGAGETQYF.

The V call is TRBV7-9, the J call TRBJ2-6; the D gene is possibly TRBD1 (7 bases). The V and J ends lost 5 bases and 4 bases respectively, with 18 bases between them. Germline V CDR1 and CDR2: SEHNR, FQNEAQ (reference sequence). The CDR3 runs 17 residues. Written as DNA, the CDR3 is TGTGCCAGCAGCCCCCTAGGAGGGGGCTCCGGGGCCAACGTCCTGACTTTC. Its protein product is CASSPLGGGSGANVLTF.

A few counts support this clonotype. This rearrangement joins TRBV12-3 or TRBV12-4 to TRBJ1-5, with D possibly being TRBD1 (6 bases). Trimming pared 2 bases from V and 8 bases from J, leaving 16 bases between. The CDR3 sequence is 15 residues long. The CDR3 loop is CASSLLVGGSEPQHF. The CDR3 DNA is TGTGCCAGCAGTTTATTGGTAGGGGGATCTGAGCCCCAGCATTTT.

The V gene is TRBV6-6, the J gene TRBJ2-5; the D is unclear. The CDR3 is made up of 14 amino acids. The ends were cut back, 0 bases at V and 1 base at J, with 6 bases in the middle. CDR1 and CDR2 (germline): MNHNY, SVGAGI (reference sequence). CDR3 in DNA: TGTGCCAGCAGTTACTCGGGTCCCCAAGAGACCCAGTACTTC. This encodes CASSYSGPQETQYF.

The chain is built from TRBV15 and TRBJ1-4, with 8 bases identical to TRBD1. With 5 bases clipped from V and 7 bases from J, the junction kept 9 bases outside the gene matches. Germline CDR1 is LNHNV and CDR2 is YYDKDF (reference sequence). The CDR3 loop spans 15 amino acids. The CDR3 sequence is CATSLDRVGGEKLFF. The CDR3 DNA is TGTGCCACCAGCCTGGACAGGGTCGGGGGTGAAAAACTGTTTTTT.

The J gene is TRBJ2-3, the V gene TRBV18, with D maybe TRBD1 (5 bases). With 4 bases removed from V and 5 bases from J, the gap between germline ends came to 13 bases. CDR1 KGHSH and CDR2 LQKENI come from the germline V gene. The CDR3 is 14 residues long. CDR3 loop: CASSQGQVRDTQYF. CDR3 sequence (DNA): TGTGCCAGCTCACAGGGGCAGGTCAGAGATACGCAGTATTTT.

V is TRBV27 and J is TRBJ2-3, with D unclear. Germline assignment: CDR1 MNHEY and CDR2 SMNVEV (reference sequence). Trimming stripped 1 base from V and 9 bases from J, with 11 bases between. This CDR3 has 13 residues. CDR3 loop: CASSLFGGRTQYF. CDR3 bases: TGTGCCAGCAGTTTATTTGGTGGTAGGACGCAGTATTTT.